This T cell receptor beta chain was recovered during a study of blood T cell repertoires in COVID-19. TCRdb's table, derived via immunoSEQ multiplex PCR, lists solely in-frame clones and lacks some. The table includes roughly 300,000 clones, about 92% detected once. The CDR3 consists of 15 residues. Looked up from germline, CDR1 is KGHDR and CDR2 is SFDVKD. Trimming cost V 3 bases and J 1 base; bases outside gene matches: 4. The TCR comes from a woman between 25 and 40 years old who had recovered from COVID-19. The genes are TRBV24-1 and TRBJ2-5; 7 bases are shared with TRBD1. Specimen: PBMCs or T cells enriched from blood (not recorded which). Here the CDR3 DNA reads TGTGCCACCAGTGATCTGGGGACAGCCCAAGAGACCCAGTACTTC. Amino acids: CATSDLGTAQETQYF.